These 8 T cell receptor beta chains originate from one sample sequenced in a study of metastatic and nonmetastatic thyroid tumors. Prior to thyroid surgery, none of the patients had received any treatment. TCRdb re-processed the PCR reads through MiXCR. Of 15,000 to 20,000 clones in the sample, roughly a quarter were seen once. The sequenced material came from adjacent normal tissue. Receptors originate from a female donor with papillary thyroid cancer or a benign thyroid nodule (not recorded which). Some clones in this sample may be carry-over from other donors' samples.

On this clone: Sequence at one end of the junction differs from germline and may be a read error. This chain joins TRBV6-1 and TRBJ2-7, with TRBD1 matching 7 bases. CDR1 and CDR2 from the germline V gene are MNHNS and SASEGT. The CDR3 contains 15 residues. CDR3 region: CTSSPTGTAVYEQYF. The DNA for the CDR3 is TGTACCAGCAGCCCAACCGGGACAGCCGTCTACGAGCAGTACTTC.

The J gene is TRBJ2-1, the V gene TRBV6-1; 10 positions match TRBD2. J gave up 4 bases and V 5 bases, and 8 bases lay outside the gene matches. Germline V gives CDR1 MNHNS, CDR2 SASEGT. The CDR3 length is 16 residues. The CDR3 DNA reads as TGTGCCAGCAGTATTCCGGGACTAGCGAGATACAATGAGCAGTTCTTC. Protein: CASSIPGLARYNEQFF.

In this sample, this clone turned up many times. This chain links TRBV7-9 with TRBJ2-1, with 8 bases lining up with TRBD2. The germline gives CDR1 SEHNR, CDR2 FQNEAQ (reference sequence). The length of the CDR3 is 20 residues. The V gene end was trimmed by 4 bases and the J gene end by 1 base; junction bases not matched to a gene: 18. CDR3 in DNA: TGTGCCAGCAGCTCCCGCTTGGGAGATTCAAAGCGGGGGTCCTACAATGAGCAGTTCTTC. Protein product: CASSSRLGDSKRGSYNEQFF.

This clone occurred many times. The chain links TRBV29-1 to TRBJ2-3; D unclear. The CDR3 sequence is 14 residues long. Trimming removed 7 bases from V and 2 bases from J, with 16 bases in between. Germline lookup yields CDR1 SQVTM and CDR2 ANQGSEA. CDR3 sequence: CSAWLVRFTDTQYF. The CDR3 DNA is TGCAGCGCTTGGCTGGTCCGCTTCACAGATACGCAGTATTTT.

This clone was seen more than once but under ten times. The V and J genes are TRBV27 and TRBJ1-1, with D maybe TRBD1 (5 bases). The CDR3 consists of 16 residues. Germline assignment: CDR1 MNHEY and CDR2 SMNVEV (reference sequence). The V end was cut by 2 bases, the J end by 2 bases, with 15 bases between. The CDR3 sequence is CASSLRPPQGNTEAFF. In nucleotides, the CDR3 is TGTGCCAGCAGTTTAAGGCCCCCTCAGGGTAACACTGAAGCTTTCTTT.

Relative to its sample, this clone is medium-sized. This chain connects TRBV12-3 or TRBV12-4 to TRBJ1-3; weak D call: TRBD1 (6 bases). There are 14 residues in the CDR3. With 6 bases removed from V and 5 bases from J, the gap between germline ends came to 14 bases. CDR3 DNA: TGTGCCAGCAGGCCTAGGGACAATCGAAACACCATATATTTT. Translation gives CASRPRDNRNTIYF.

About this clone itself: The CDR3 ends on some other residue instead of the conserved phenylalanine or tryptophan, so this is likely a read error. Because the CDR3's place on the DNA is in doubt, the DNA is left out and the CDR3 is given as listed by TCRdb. CDR3 in amino acids: CASSYGVRGEKLCL. J is TRBJ1-4 and V is TRBV6-2 or TRBV6-3; TRBD1, the table's D call, lacks a check against the DNA. Counting both end residues, the CDR3 totals 14 amino acids. Germline assignment: CDR1 MNHEY and CDR2 SVGEGT.

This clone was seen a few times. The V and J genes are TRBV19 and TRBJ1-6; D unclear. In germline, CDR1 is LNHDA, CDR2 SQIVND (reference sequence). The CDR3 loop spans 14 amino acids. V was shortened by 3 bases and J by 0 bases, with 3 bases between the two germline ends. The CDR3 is CASSISSYNSPLHF. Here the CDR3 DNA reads TGTGCCAGTAGTATCAGCTCCTATAATTCACCCCTCCACTTT.